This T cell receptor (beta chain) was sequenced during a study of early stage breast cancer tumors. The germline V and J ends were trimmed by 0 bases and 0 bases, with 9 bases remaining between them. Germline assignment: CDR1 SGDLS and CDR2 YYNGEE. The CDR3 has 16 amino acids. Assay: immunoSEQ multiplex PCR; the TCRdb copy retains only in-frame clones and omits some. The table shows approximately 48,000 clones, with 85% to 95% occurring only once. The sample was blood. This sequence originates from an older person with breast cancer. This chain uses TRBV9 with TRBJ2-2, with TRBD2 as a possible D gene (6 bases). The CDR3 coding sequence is TGTGCCAGCAGCGTAGAGGCTAGCGCGAACACCGGGGAGCTGTTTTTT. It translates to CASSVEASANTGELFF.